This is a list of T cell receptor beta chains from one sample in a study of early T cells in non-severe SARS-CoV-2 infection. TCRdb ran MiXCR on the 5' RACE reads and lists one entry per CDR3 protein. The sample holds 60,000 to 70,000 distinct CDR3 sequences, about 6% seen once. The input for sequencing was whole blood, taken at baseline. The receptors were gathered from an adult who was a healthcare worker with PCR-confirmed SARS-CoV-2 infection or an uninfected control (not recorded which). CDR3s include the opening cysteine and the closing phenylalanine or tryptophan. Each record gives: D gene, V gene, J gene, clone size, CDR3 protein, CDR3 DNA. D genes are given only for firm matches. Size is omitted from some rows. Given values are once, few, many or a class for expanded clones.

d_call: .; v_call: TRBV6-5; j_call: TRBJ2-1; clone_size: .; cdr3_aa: CASSYGPGSNYNEQFF; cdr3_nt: TGTGCCAGCAGTTACGGACCCGGGAGTAACTACAATGAGCAGTTCTTC
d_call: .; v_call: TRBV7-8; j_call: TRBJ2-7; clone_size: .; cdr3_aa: CASRSPLAPEQYF; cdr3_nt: TGTGCCAGCAGGTCTCCCCTAGCGCCGGAGCAGTACTTC
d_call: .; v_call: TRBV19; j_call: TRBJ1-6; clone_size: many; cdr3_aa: CASSWQQGSWTDSPLHF; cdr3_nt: TGTGCCAGTAGCTGGCAACAGGGCAGTTGGACGGATTCACCCCTCCACTTT
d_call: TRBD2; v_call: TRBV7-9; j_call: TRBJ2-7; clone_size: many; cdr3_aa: CASSLRGGEQYF; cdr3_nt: TGTGCCAGCAGCCTCCGGGGGGGGGAGCAGTACTTC
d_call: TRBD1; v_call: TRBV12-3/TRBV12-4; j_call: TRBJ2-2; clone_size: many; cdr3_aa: CASSLGRQGVLFTGELFF; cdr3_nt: TGTGCCAGCAGTTTAGGTAGACAGGGGGTTTTATTCACCGGGGAGCTGTTTTTT
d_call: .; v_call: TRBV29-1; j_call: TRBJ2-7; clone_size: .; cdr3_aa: CSVEADQGPYEQYF; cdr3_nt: TGCAGCGTTGAAGCGGATCAGGGCCCCTACGAGCAGTACTTC
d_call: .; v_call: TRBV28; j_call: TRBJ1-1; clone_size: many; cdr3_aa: CASSPLAGNTEAFF; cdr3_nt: TGTGCCAGCAGTCCCCTCGCAGGGAACACTGAAGCTTTCTTT
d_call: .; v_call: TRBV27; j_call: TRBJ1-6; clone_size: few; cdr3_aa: CASSFPGAGSPLHF; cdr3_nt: TGTGCCAGCAGTTTCCCAGGGGCTGGTTCACCCCTCCACTTT
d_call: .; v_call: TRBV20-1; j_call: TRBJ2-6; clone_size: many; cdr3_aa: CSARPGSSGANVLTF; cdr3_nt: TGCAGTGCTAGACCCGGGTCCTCTGGGGCCAACGTCCTGACTTTC
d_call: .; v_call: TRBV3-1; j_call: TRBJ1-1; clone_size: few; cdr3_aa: CASSQQQGNTEAFF; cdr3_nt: TGTGCCAGCAGCCAACAACAGGGGAACACTGAAGCTTTCTTT
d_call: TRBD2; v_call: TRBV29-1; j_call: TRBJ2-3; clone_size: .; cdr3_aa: CSVLLAGGPGATQYF; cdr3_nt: TGCAGCGTTTTACTAGCGGGAGGGCCAGGTGCTACGCAGTATTTT
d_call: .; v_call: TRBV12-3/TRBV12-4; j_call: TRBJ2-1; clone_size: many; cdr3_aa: CASSSTRAGQFF; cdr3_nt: TGTGCCAGCAGTTCAACCCGGGCAGGGCAGTTCTTC
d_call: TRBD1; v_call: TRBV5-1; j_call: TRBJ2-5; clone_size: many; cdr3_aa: CASSLGGGETQYF; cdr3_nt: TGCGCCAGCAGCTTAGGGGGCGGAGAGACCCAGTACTTC
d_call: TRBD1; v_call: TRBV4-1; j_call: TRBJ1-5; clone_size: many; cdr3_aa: CASSQRDSLNQPQHF; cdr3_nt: TGCGCCAGCAGCCAAAGGGACAGCCTCAATCAGCCCCAGCATTTT
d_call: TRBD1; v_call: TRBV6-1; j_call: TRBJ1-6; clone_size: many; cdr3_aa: CASTITGGGSPLHF; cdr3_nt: TGTGCCAGCACTATCACAGGGGGTGGTTCACCCCTCCACTTT
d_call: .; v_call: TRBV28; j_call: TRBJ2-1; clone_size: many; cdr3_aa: CASSFPVIRSGLYNEQFF; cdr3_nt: TGTGCCAGCAGTTTTCCAGTTATTAGGTCAGGGCTTTACAATGAGCAGTTCTTC
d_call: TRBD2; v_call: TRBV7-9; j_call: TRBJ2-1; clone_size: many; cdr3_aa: CASSRSGLAGGNEQFF; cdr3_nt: TGTGCCAGCAGTCGAAGTGGGCTAGCGGGAGGAAATGAGCAGTTCTTC
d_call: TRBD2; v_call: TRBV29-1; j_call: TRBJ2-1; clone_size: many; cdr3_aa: CSVDSGEGYNEQFF; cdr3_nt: TGCAGCGTTGACTCGGGGGAGGGCTACAATGAGCAGTTCTTC
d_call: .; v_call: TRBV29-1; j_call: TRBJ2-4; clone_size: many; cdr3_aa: CSVATGLKNIQYF; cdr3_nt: TGCAGCGTCGCCACGGGACTGAAAAACATTCAGTACTTC
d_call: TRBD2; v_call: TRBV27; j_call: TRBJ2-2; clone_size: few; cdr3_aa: CASRLAANTGELFF; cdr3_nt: TGTGCCAGCAGACTAGCGGCGAACACCGGGGAGCTGTTTTTT
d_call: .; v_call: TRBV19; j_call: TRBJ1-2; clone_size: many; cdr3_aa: CASSIGPTNYGYTF; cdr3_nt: TGTGCCAGTAGTATAGGCCCTACTAACTATGGCTACACCTTC
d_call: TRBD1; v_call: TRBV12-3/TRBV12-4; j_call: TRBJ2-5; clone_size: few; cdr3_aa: CASKGDRGTQYF; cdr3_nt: TGTGCCAGCAAAGGGGACAGGGGAACCCAGTACTTC
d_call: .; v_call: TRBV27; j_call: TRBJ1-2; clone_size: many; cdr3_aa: CASSLSFIGGPHYGYTF; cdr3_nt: TGTGCCAGCAGTTTATCGTTCATCGGGGGCCCCCATTATGGCTACACCTTC
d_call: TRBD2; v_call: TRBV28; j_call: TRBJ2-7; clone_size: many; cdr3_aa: CASAGTSGTYEQYF; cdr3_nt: TGTGCCAGCGCCGGGACTAGCGGGACTTACGAGCAGTACTTC
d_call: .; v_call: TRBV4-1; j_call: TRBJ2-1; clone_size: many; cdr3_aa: CASSQDERATYNEQFF; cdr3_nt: TGCGCCAGCAGCCAAGACGAGCGGGCCACCTACAATGAGCAGTTCTTC